The 22 T cell receptor beta chains listed next were all sequenced from one sample in a study of somatic mutations in cytotoxic T cells in rheumatoid arthritis. Sequencing was performed with immunoSEQ multiplex PCR; in TCRdb, only in-frame clones are kept and a portion is missing. The sample includes thousands of clones, approximately 70% seen only once; the top ten take around 43%. The sample was CD8+ T cells sorted from blood. The receptors here all came from a man between 35 and 55 years old in good health.

This clone was counted only a few times. The rearrangement links TRBV19 to TRBJ2-6; 7 nucleotides line up with TRBD1. Germline lookup yields CDR1 LNHDA and CDR2 SQIVND (reference sequence). This CDR3 spans 18 amino acids. Losses at the gene ends were 7 bases for V and 4 bases for J; bases not matched to a gene: 16. The CDR3 is CASNDPGQSFPGANVLTF. The CDR3 bases are TGTGCCAGTAACGATCCGGGACAGAGCTTCCCCGGGGCCAACGTCCTGACTTTC.

The sample holds one count of this clone. J is TRBJ1-5 and V is TRBV7-2; D might be TRBD1 (5 bases). The ends were cut back, 4 bases at V and 3 bases at J, with 13 bases in the middle. The CDR3 has 15 residues. Germline assignment: CDR1 SGHTA and CDR2 FQGNSA. The CDR3 reads CASSWGPGDNQPQHF. The CDR3 DNA sequence: TGTGCCAGCAGCTGGGGACCTGGGGACAATCAGCCCCAGCATTTT.

This clone was detected only a few times. The chain combines TRBV7-9 with TRBJ1-1; no clear D gene. Between the trimmed V and J ends, which lost 7 bases and 4 bases, there was a span of 7 bases. The length of the CDR3 is 11 residues. Looked up from germline, CDR1 is SEHNR and CDR2 is FQNEAQ (reference sequence). CDR3 sequence reads: CASNRGTEAFF. CDR3 sequence (DNA): TGTGCCAGCAATAGAGGCACTGAAGCTTTCTTT.

This clone was seen a single time. This chain uses TRBV10-3 with TRBJ2-6, with 9 bases identical to TRBD1. The germline V gene has CDR1 ENHRY and CDR2 SYGVKD. CDR3 size: 15 residues. V was pared by 9 bases and J by 0 bases, with 3 bases of the junction left unmatched. The CDR3 protein is CAMGTGTSGANVLTF. For the CDR3, the DNA is TGTGCCATGGGGACAGGGACCTCTGGGGCCAACGTCCTGACTTTC.

The V gene is TRBV29-1, the J gene TRBJ2-5; 12 nucleotides agree with TRBD2. The J call is doubtful: the DNA matches TRBJ2-7 better. The CDR3 consists of 14 residues. CDR1 and CDR2 (germline): SQVTM, ANQGSEA. The chain's CDR3 is CSGLAGDSPGEQYF. DNA of the CDR3: TGCAGCGGACTAGCGGGAGATTCCCCTGGCGAGCAGTACTTC.

V gene TRBV27 combines with J gene TRBJ2-2; the D gene is possibly TRBD1 (6 bases). Between the trimmed V and J ends, which lost 5 bases and 5 bases, there was a span of 15 bases. The CDR3 sequence is 15 residues long. CDR1 is MNHEY, CDR2 SMNVEV, per germline (reference sequence). CDR3 protein: CASSAGTGLTGELFF. Written as DNA, the CDR3 is TGTGCCAGCAGTGCCGGAACAGGGTTAACCGGGGAGCTGTTTTTT.

This clone came up a few times. Other DNA sequences in the sample encode the same CDR3. The chain has TRBV5-4 and TRBJ2-7; 8 positions match TRBD2. The CDR3 consists of 12 residues. Unmatched junction bases numbered 1, after V lost 5 bases and J lost 3 bases. The germline gives CDR1 SGHNT, CDR2 YYREEE (reference sequence). The CDR3 DNA is TGTGCCAGCAGTACTAGCGGCTACGAGCAGTACTTC. Protein product: CASSTSGYEQYF.

This clone counts as medium-sized. V gene TRBV9 combines with J gene TRBJ1-1; a weak D match, TRBD1 (5 bases). In germline, CDR1 is SGDLS, CDR2 YYNGEE. The CDR3 spans 17 residues. V dropped 4 bases and J dropped 4 bases, with 23 bases sitting between them. The CDR3 region is CASSLFTSGFRGTEAFF. CDR3 nucleotide sequence: TGTGCCAGCAGCCTCTTTACCTCTGGGTTTAGGGGCACTGAAGCTTTCTTT.

The chain carries TRBV14 and TRBJ2-7, with 15 positions matching TRBD2. Germline CDR1 SGHDN, CDR2 FVKESK. Germline trimming cut 4 bases from V and 7 bases from J; bases unmatched to any gene: 8. This CDR3 is built from 16 residues. Here the CDR3 DNA reads TGTGCCAGCAGCCGACGACTGGGACTAGCGGGAGGAGAGCAGTACTTC. This translates into CASSRRLGLAGGEQYF.

This clone counts as medium-sized. V usage is TRBV19 and J usage is TRBJ1-1; tentatively, D is TRBD1 (5 bases). Germline-derived CDR1 and CDR2 are LNHDA and SQIVND (reference sequence). V was trimmed by 8 bases and J by 4 bases, leaving 14 bases between them. There are 13 residues in the CDR3. Here the CDR3 DNA reads TGTGCCAGTCGTCAGGGTTGGATCACTGAAGCTTTCTTT. Residues: CASRQGWITEAFF.

The CDR3 coding sequence is TGTGCCAGCAGTGGATTTGGAGGAACAACTAATGAAAAACTGTTTTTT. It specifies CASSGFGGTTNEKLFF. The chain is built from TRBV2 and TRBJ1-4; D gene ambiguous. Germline V gives CDR1 SNHLY, CDR2 FYNNEI. This CDR3 contains 16 residues. Trimming took off 4 bases at V and 0 bases at J, with 12 bases between the two ends.

The chain uses TRBV9 and TRBJ2-2; D remains unclear. The CDR3 length is 13 residues. Deletions cut 4 bases from V and 5 bases from J, with 9 bases between. CDR1 is SGDLS and CDR2 is YYNGEE in the germline V gene. CDR3 residues: CASSLMGTGELFF. In DNA, the CDR3 is TGTGCCAGCAGCCTAATGGGTACCGGGGAGCTGTTTTTT.

The V call is TRBV5-1, the J call TRBJ2-7, with a possible D match to TRBD2 (6 bases). The CDR3 has 12 residues. From germline, CDR1 is SGHRS and CDR2 YFSETQ. The ends were cut back, 4 bases at V and 6 bases at J, with 11 bases in the middle. CDR3 in amino acids: CASSLGGVEQYF. The CDR3 nucleotides read TGCGCCAGCAGCCTTGGAGGGGTCGAGCAGTACTTC. Supplemented by reference TRBV5-1 and TRBJ2-7, the full variable domain reads KAGVTQTPRYLIKTRGQQVTLSCSPISGHRSVSWYQQTPGQGLQFLFEYFSETQRNKGNFPGRFSGRQFSNSRSEMNVSTLELGDSALYLCASSLGGVEQYFGPGTRLTVT.

Regarding this clone: One end of the junction is discordant with germline, which a read error may explain. The chain carries TRBV4-3 and TRBJ2-5; D might be TRBD1 (6 bases). This CDR3 has 15 amino acids. In germline, CDR1 is LGHNA, CDR2 YSLEER. This CDR3 is CASSQDWDMGQGPNF. As DNA, the CDR3 is TGCGCCAGCAGCCAAGATTGGGACATGGGGCAGGGACCCAACTTC.

The V and J genes are TRBV13 and TRBJ2-3; D remains unclear. The CDR3 covers 13 residues. V lost 0 bases to trimming and J lost 5 bases, with 6 bases between them. Per the germline V gene, CDR1 is PRHDT and CDR2 is FYEKMQ (reference sequence). The CDR3 spells CASSLGTLDTQYF. For the CDR3, the DNA is TGTGCCAGCAGCTTAGGGACCCTAGATACGCAGTATTTT. Full variable domain (remainder filled in from reference TRBV13 and TRBJ2-3): AAGVIQSPRHLIKEKRETATLKCYPIPRHDTVYWYQQGPGQDPQFLISFYEKMQSDKGSIPDRFSAQQFSDYHSELNMSSLELGDSALYFCASSLGTLDTQYFGPGTRLTVL.

CDR3 sequence reads: CASSLGGSSYNEQFF. Written as DNA, the CDR3 is TGTGCCAGCAGTTTGGGTGGGAGCTCCTACAATGAGCAGTTCTTC. The J gene is TRBJ2-1, the V gene TRBV27; perhaps TRBD2 as D (5 bases). The V and J ends lost 3 bases and 0 bases respectively, with 9 bases between them. Germline V lookup: CDR1 MNHEY, CDR2 SMNVEV (reference sequence). This CDR3 comprises 15 residues.

CDR3: CASSLFGELNEKLFF. The CDR3 nucleotides read TGTGCCAGCAGCTTGTTCGGGGAACTTAATGAAAAACTGTTTTTT. The V gene is TRBV5-6, the J gene TRBJ1-4; D is unresolved. Between the trimmed V and J ends, which lost 1 base and 4 bases, there was a span of 11 bases. Germline CDR1 reads SGHDT; CDR2 reads YYEEEE. The CDR3 loop spans 15 amino acids.

J is TRBJ2-2 and V is TRBV28; weak D call: TRBD2 (5 bases). Germline CDR1 MDHEN, CDR2 SYDVKM. CDR3 length: 20 amino acids. Trimming pared 2 bases from V and 6 bases from J, leaving 28 bases between. CDR3 sequence reads: CASSLMAERTPGIRAGELFF. The DNA of the CDR3 is TGTGCCAGCAGTTTAATGGCCGAGAGAACACCGGGGATAAGGGCCGGGGAGCTGTTTTTT.

The V call is TRBV7-8, the J call TRBJ2-1, with 12 nucleotides matching TRBD2. Trimming cost V 5 bases and J 7 bases; bases outside gene matches: 12. CDR1 is SGHVS, CDR2 FQNEAQ, per germline. The CDR3 has 17 residues. The CDR3 nucleotides are TGTGCCAGCAGCCAGAGACTAGCGGGAGATTTAAGGAATGAGCAGTTCTTC. Encoded protein: CASSQRLAGDLRNEQFF.

The V call is TRBV28, the J call TRBJ1-1, with D unclear. Trimming shortened V by 3 bases and J by 0 bases, and 2 bases separated the two germline ends. The CDR3 has 12 amino acids. Germline values: CDR1 MDHEN, CDR2 SYDVKM. Written as DNA, the CDR3 is TGTGCCAGCAGTTTTGTGAACACTGAAGCTTTCTTT. It encodes CASSFVNTEAFF.

The rearrangement uses TRBV9 and TRBJ2-5; 7 bases match TRBD1. This CDR3 spans 14 amino acids. Germline CDR1 reads SGDLS; CDR2 reads YYNGEE. The V and J ends lost 4 bases and 5 bases, in that order; junction bases with no gene match: 8. CDR3 in amino acids: CASSHPTGSETQYF. In nucleotides, the CDR3 is TGTGCCAGCAGCCATCCGACAGGGTCCGAGACCCAGTACTTC. The whole variable domain, filled in from reference TRBV9 and TRBJ2-5, reads DSGVTQTPKHLITATGQRVTLRCSPRSGDLSVYWYQQSLDQGLQFLIQYYNGEERAKGNILERFSAQQFPDLHSELNLSSLELGDSALYFCASSHPTGSETQYFGPGTRLLVL.

V usage is TRBV4-1 and J usage is TRBJ2-2, with D unresolved. Looked up from germline, CDR1 is MGHRA and CDR2 is YSYEKL. Trimming pared 5 bases from V and 3 bases from J, leaving 10 bases between. The CDR3 length is 14 residues. This chain's CDR3 is CASSTGPDTGELFF. The CDR3 bases are TGCGCCAGCAGCACCGGGCCTGACACCGGGGAGCTGTTTTTT.